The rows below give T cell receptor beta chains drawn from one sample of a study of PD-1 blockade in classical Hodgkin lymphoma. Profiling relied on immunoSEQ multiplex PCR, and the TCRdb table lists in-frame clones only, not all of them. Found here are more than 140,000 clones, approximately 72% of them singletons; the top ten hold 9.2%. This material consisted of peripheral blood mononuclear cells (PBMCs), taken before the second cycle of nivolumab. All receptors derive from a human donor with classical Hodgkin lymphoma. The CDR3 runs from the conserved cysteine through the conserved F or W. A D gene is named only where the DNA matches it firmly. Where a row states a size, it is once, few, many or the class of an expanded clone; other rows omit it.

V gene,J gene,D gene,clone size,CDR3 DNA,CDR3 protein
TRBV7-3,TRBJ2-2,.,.,TGTGCCAGCAGGATTGGAGGAGGATTGAACACCGGGGAGCTGTTTTTT,CASRIGGGLNTGELFF
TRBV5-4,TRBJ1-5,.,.,TGTGCCAGCAGCTTGGGGGGCCAGAATCAGCCCCAGCATTTT,CASSLGGQNQPQHF
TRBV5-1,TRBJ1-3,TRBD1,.,TGCGCCAGCAGCTCCTCGGGACAGGGGTCCTCCTCTGGAAACACCATATATTTT,CASSSSGQGSSSGNTIYF
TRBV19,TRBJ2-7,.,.,TGTGCCAGTAGTATGGACATCGCCTACGAGCAGTACTTC,CASSMDIAYEQYF
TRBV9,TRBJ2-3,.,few,TGTGCCAGCAGCCCCCGACTAGTCCCAGATACGCAGTATTTT,CASSPRLVPDTQYF
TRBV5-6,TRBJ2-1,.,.,TGTGCCAGCAGCAAGCACAATGAGCAGTTCTTC,CASSKHNEQFF
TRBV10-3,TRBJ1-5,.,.,TGTGCCATCAGGCAGTATAGCAATCAGCCCCAGCATTTT,CAIRQYSNQPQHF
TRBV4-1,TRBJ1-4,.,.,TGCGCCAGCAGCACAGGACCTCGCCCAACTAATGAAAAACTGTTTTTT,CASSTGPRPTNEKLFF
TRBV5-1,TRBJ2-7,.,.,TGCGCCAGCAGCTTGGTAGGGCAGACCTACGAGCAGTACTTC,CASSLVGQTYEQYF
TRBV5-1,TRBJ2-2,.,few,TGCGCCAGCAGCTTGGGACCCCCGAACACCGGGGAGCTGTTTTTT,CASSLGPPNTGELFF
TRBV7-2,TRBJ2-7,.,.,TGTGCCAGCAGCTCCCAAGGTTCCTTACGCTACGAGCAGTACTTC,CASSSQGSLRYEQYF
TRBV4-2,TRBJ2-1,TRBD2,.,TGTGCCAGCAGGCCGAACGGTCTAGCGGATTACAATGAGCAGTTCTTC,CASRPNGLADYNEQFF
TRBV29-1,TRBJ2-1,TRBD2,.,TGCAGCGTTGAGGGCGGGAGGACCTACAATGAGCAGTTCTTC,CSVEGGRTYNEQFF
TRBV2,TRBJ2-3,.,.,TGTGCCAGCAGCGGGGAGGGGGTAAGCACAGATACGCAGTATTTT,CASSGEGVSTDTQYF
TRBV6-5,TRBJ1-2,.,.,TGTGCCAGCAGTTACGCAGCAGGGGACTATGGCTACACCTTC,CASSYAAGDYGYTF
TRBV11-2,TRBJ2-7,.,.,TGTGCCAGCAGCTTGAACAGGGCCTTGTACGAGCAGTACTTC,CASSLNRALYEQYF
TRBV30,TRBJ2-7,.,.,TGTGCCTGGAGTGTACGGGGCGGAAGGACCTACGAGCAGTACTTC,CAWSVRGGRTYEQYF
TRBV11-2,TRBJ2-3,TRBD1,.,TGTGCCAGCAGCGGGCGTTCGACGGGACAGGGGATCAGGGCAGATACGCAGTATTTT,CASSGRSTGQGIRADTQYF
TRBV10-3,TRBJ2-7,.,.,TGTGCCATCAGGGATGACAGCTACGAGCAGTACTTC,CAIRDDSYEQYF
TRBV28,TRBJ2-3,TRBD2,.,TGTGCCAGCCGTGTGGGGCTAGCGGGACCTCATACGCAGTATTTT,CASRVGLAGPHTQYF
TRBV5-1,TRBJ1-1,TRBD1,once,TGCGCCAGCAGCTTTTCAGGGGGCGTCCCCACTGAAGCTTTCTTT,CASSFSGGVPTEAFF
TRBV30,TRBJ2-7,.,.,TGTGCCTGGAGTGTACGGGCAGGGGCCTCCTACGAGCAGTACTTC,CAWSVRAGASYEQYF
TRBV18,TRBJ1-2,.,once,TGTGCCAGCTCACCAGGGGCAGGGGAGGATGGCTACACCTTC,CASSPGAGEDGYTF
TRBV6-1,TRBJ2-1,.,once,TGTGCCAGCAGTTCAGGGCTTCAGGAGCAGTTCTTC,CASSSGLQEQFF
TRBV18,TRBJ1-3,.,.,TGTGCCAGCTCACCAGCGGCGTCAACTCTCTCTGGAAACACCATATATTTT,CASSPAASTLSGNTIYF
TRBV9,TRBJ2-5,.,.,TGTGCCAGCGACTCGAATGAAGGGGAGTCGTACCAAGAGACCCAGTACTTC,CASDSNEGESYQETQYF
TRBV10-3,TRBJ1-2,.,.,TGTGCCATCAGTGTGGATCAGGACTATGGCTACACCTTC,CAISVDQDYGYTF
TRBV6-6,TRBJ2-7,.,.,TGTGCCAGCAGTGGGACATACTACGAGCAGTACTTC,CASSGTYYEQYF
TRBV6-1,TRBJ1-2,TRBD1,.,TGTGCCAGCGTTGACAGGGACTATGGCTACACCTTC,CASVDRDYGYTF
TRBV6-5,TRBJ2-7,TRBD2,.,TGTGCCAGCAGCACCGGGGGGGGCAGGGGATACTTC,CASSTGGGRGYF
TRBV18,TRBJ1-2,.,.,TGTGCCAGCTCACCACCCAGCACTGGGGCTCTTGGCTATGGCTACACCTTC,CASSPPSTGALGYGYTF
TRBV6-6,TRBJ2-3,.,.,TGTGCCAGCAGACGCCCGGGGAGCACAGATACGCAGTATTTT,CASRRPGSTDTQYF